The clone carrying this T cell receptor (beta chain) was observed a handful of times. Its specificity is not known. These data belong to a study of T cell repertoires in cytomegalovirus infection. Study-wide context: An indication of both CMV infection and matching HLA type came from public TCR beta signatures.

Study-level findings and limits: The cumulative frequency of public TCR beta families distinguished individuals who carried CMV together with the relevant HLA. HLA-C-restricted CMV clonotypes gave the most frequent clonotype in two of eight donors.

Per the germline V gene, CDR1 is LNHDA and CDR2 is SQIVND (reference sequence). The CDR3 length is 19 residues. Trimming left V 6 bases short and J 7 bases short, with 31 bases between. TCRdb reprocessed the reads via MiXCR and lists one record per CDR3 protein. The sample consists of roughly 630,000 distinct CDR3 sequences, roughly a quarter of them appearing once. Sequenced material: CD8+ T cells from PBMCs. V usage is TRBV19 and J usage is TRBJ2-1, with a tentative D call TRBD2 (6 bases). This clonotype was obtained from a human donor in good health (CMV status not recorded). Some clones in this sample may be carry-over from other donors' samples. Here the CDR3 reads CASSLYASFLGTEGNEQFF. The CDR3 DNA reads TGTGCCAGTAGCCTATATGCCTCTTTCCTTGGGACGGAGGGGAATGAGCAGTTCTTC.